These T cell receptor beta chains were read from a single sample in a study of cytomegalovirus exposure and HLA in healthy donors. Data came from immunoSEQ multiplex PCR; TCRdb stores just in-frame clones and leaves some out. This sample has 150,000 to 200,000 clones, with around nine tenths found just once. The specimen was PBMCs. These receptors came from a man aged 18 to 30 in good health and CMV-seropositive. The CDR3 runs from the conserved cysteine through the conserved F or W. The D gene is left open where the match is weak. Only some rows state a clone size, as once, few, many or a class for expanded clones.

NA | TRBJ1-1 | NA | TRBV14 | CASSQDLGSYDEAFF | TGTGCCAGCAGCCAAGACTTGGGGAGTTATGATGAAGCTTTCTTT
NA | TRBJ2-1 | NA | TRBV10-3 | CAISESWGKTHNEQFF | TGTGCCATCAGTGAGTCGTGGGGCAAGACACACAATGAGCAGTTCTTC
TRBD1 | TRBJ1-1 | NA | TRBV7-6 | CASSPGQGDTEAFF | TGTGCCAGCAGCCCCGGACAGGGGGACACTGAAGCTTTCTTT
TRBD1 | TRBJ2-7 | NA | TRBV28 | CASSPRQGSEQYF | TGTGCCAGCAGTCCCCGACAGGGTAGCGAGCAGTACTTC
NA | TRBJ2-7 | few | TRBV7-8 | CASSLVGSQYF | TGTGCCAGCAGCTTAGTGGGGAGTCAGTACTTC
NA | TRBJ2-5 | NA | TRBV27 | CASSLSPLRETQYF | TGTGCCAGCAGTTTATCCCCGCTCCGGGAGACCCAGTACTTC
TRBD2 | TRBJ2-3 | NA | TRBV19 | CASKASGGTGTDTQYF | TGTGCCAGTAAGGCTAGCGGGGGTACGGGGACAGATACGCAGTATTTT
TRBD1 | TRBJ1-1 | NA | TRBV9 | CASSVEDRLNTEAFF | TGTGCCAGCAGCGTAGAGGACAGGCTGAACACTGAAGCTTTCTTT
TRBD2 | TRBJ2-7 | once | TRBV5-4 | CASSLGLAASSYEQYF | TGTGCCAGCAGCTTGGGACTAGCGGCAAGCTCCTACGAGCAGTACTTC
TRBD2 | TRBJ2-7 | NA | TRBV7-2 | CASSLAPSGPYEQYF | TGTGCCAGCAGCTTAGCCCCTAGCGGACCCTACGAGCAGTACTTC
NA | TRBJ1-4 | NA | TRBV7-9 | CASSAASPTNYEKLFF | TGTGCCAGCAGCGCCGCTAGCCCGACAAACTATGAAAAACTGTTTTTT
NA | TRBJ2-3 | NA | TRBV5-1 | CASKVAKTDTQYF | TGCGCCAGCAAAGTAGCCAAAACAGATACGCAGTATTTT
NA | TRBJ1-1 | NA | TRBV27 | CASTGGTEAFF | TGTGCCAGCACCGGGGGGACTGAAGCTTTCTTT
NA | TRBJ2-1 | NA | TRBV4-2 | CASSPGYNEQFF | TGTGCCAGCAGCCCGGGATACAATGAGCAGTTCTTC
NA | TRBJ1-5 | NA | TRBV9 | CASSVEGKQPQHF | TGTGCCAGCAGCGTAGAGGGGAAACAGCCCCAGCATTTT
TRBD1 | TRBJ2-7 | NA | TRBV5-1 | CASSPPGQPYEQYF | TGCGCCAGCAGCCCTCCGGGACAGCCCTACGAGCAGTACTTC
NA | TRBJ1-5 | NA | TRBV9 | CASSVGQSNQPQHF | TGTGCCAGCAGCGTAGGACAGAGCAATCAGCCCCAGCATTTT
TRBD1 | TRBJ1-1 | NA | TRBV7-2 | CASSSSTGGNTEAFF | TGTGCCAGCAGCTCAAGTACAGGGGGGAACACTGAAGCTTTCTTT
TRBD1 | TRBJ1-1 | NA | TRBV10-1 | CASSLARGLTEAFF | TGCGCCAGCAGTTTGGCCAGGGGGCTCACTGAAGCTTTCTTT
NA | TRBJ2-6 | once | TRBV9 | CASSDLSSGANVLTF | TGTGCCAGCAGCGACCTAAGCTCTGGGGCCAACGTCCTGACTTTC
NA | TRBJ1-1 | few | TRBV2 | CASSEEGGLEAFF | TGTGCCAGCAGTGAAGAGGGCGGACTTGAAGCTTTCTTT
TRBD2 | TRBJ2-7 | NA | TRBV7-2 | CASSPPSGRAFYEQYF | TGTGCCAGCAGCCCTCCTAGCGGGAGGGCCTTCTACGAGCAGTACTTC
TRBD1 | TRBJ1-4 | NA | TRBV6-6 | CASITSGGTNEKLFF | TGTGCCAGCATCACCTCAGGGGGGACTAATGAAAAACTGTTTTTT
NA | TRBJ2-5 | NA | TRBV27 | CASSFSGLQETQYF | TGTGCCAGCAGTTTCTCCGGACTGCAAGAGACCCAGTACTTC
NA | TRBJ1-1 | once | TRBV7-9 | CASSLASGRKAFF | TGTGCCAGCAGCTTAGCGTCGGGTCGGAAAGCTTTCTTT
NA | TRBJ1-1 | NA | TRBV28 | CATLIYGSTEAFF | TGTGCCACCTTGATCTACGGGAGCACTGAAGCTTTCTTT
NA | TRBJ2-7 | NA | TRBV6-1 | CASSQVGGAGAYEQYF | TGTGCCAGCAGTCAAGTGGGGGGGGCCGGAGCCTACGAGCAGTACTTC
NA | TRBJ1-5 | NA | TRBV6-1 | CASSEWTNYSNQPQHF | TGTGCCAGCAGTGAATGGACAAACTATAGCAATCAGCCCCAGCATTTT
NA | TRBJ1-5 | few | TRBV6-5 | CASSPGAQVQPQHF | TGTGCCAGCAGCCCAGGGGCGCAGGTTCAGCCCCAGCATTTT
NA | TRBJ1-2 | once | TRBV10-3 | CAIRPQGNRAFYGYTF | TGTGCCATCAGACCACAGGGAAATAGGGCTTTCTATGGCTACACCTTC
NA | TRBJ2-3 | NA | TRBV27 | CASIPTSRADTQYF | TGTGCCAGCATTCCGACCTCGAGGGCGGATACGCAGTATTTT
NA | TRBJ1-2 | NA | TRBV7-2 | CASSFEALPNSGYTF | TGTGCCAGCAGCTTTGAAGCGCTTCCAAACTCTGGCTACACCTTC
NA | TRBJ2-7 | NA | TRBV15 | CATSRDPQVQQYF | TGTGCCACCAGCAGAGACCCTCAGGTCCAGCAGTACTTC
TRBD2 | TRBJ2-1 | NA | TRBV27 | CASSTITGAGSSYNEQFF | TGTGCCAGCAGTACCATTACCGGAGCGGGAAGCTCCTACAATGAGCAGTTCTTC
NA | TRBJ1-6 | NA | TRBV2 | CASSGRTLNSPLHF | TGTGCCAGCAGTGGACGGACATTAAATTCACCCCTCCACTTT
NA | TRBJ2-1 | NA | TRBV28 | CASSVTGEVSYNEQFF | TGTGCCAGCAGCGTAACAGGGGAGGTCTCCTACAATGAGCAGTTCTTC
NA | TRBJ1-4 | few | TRBV28 | CASSLREKLFF | TGTGCCAGCAGTTTGAGGGAAAAACTGTTTTTT
NA | TRBJ1-1 | NA | TRBV28 | CASSLPAAGGTEAFF | TGTGCCAGCAGTTTACCCGCCGCCGGAGGCACTGAAGCTTTCTTT
NA | TRBJ1-2 | NA | TRBV6-1 | CASSLGPYTF | TGTGCCAGCAGTTTGGGGCCATATACCTTC